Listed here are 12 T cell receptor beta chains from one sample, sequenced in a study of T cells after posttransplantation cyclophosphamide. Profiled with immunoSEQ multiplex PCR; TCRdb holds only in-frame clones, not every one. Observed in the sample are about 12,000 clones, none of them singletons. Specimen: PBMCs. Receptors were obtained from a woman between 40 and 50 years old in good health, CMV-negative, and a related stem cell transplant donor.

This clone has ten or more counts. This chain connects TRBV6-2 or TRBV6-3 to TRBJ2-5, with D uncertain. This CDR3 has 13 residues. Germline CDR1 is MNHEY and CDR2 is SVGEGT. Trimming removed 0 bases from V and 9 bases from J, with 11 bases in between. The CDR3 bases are TGTGCCAGCAGTTACTCGACACAGACACCCCAGTACTTC. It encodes CASSYSTQTPQYF.

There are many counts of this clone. This CDR3 is CASSIRQGAAAFF. The CDR3 DNA reads TGTGCCAGCAGCATAAGACAGGGGGCGGCGGCTTTCTTT. The chain recombines TRBV13 with TRBJ1-1, with 10 bases that match TRBD1. The length of the CDR3 is 13 residues. V was clipped by 5 bases and J by 11 bases; unmatched bases: 8. Germline loops: CDR1 PRHDT, CDR2 FYEKMQ (reference sequence).

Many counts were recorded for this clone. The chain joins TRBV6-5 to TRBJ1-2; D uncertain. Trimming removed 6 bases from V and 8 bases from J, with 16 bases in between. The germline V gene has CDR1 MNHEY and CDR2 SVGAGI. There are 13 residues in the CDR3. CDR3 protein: CASRRGGDGGYTF. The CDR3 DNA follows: TGTGCCAGCAGGCGAGGCGGGGATGGCGGCTACACCTTC.

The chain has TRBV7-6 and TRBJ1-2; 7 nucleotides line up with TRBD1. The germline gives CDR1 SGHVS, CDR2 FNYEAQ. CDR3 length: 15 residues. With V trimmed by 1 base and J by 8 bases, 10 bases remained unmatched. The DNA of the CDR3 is TGTGCCAGCAGCTTAGGAGACAGGGTTGGTGGGGGCTACACCTTC. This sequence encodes CASSLGDRVGGGYTF. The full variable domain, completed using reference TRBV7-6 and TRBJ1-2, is GAGVSQSPRYKVTKRGQDVALRCDPISGHVSLYWYRQALGQGPEFLTYFNYEAQQDKSGLPNDRFSAERPEGSISTLTIQRTEQRDSAMYRCASSLGDRVGGGYTFGSGTRLTVV.

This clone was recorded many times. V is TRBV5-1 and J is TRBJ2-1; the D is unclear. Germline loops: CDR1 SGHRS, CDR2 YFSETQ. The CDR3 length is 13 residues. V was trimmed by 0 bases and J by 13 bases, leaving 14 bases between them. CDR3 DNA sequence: TGCGCCAGCAGCTTGGGGCCAACGGGTGACCAGTTCTTC. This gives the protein CASSLGPTGDQFF.

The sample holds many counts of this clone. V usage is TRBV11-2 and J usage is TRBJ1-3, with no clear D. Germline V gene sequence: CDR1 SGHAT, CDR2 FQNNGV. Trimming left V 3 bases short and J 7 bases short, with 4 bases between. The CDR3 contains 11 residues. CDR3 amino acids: CASSLSNTIYF. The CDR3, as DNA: TGTGCCAGCAGCTTGTCGAACACCATATATTTT.

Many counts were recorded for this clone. The CDR3 bases are TGTGCCAGCAGCCTCAGGGGCGGGGAGACCCAGTACTTC. This codes for CASSLRGGETQYF. The genes are TRBV9 and TRBJ2-5; D might be TRBD1 (6 bases). This CDR3 region has 13 residues. Germline lookup yields CDR1 SGDLS and CDR2 YYNGEE. Trimming took 4 bases from V and 5 from J, leaving 12 bases between them.

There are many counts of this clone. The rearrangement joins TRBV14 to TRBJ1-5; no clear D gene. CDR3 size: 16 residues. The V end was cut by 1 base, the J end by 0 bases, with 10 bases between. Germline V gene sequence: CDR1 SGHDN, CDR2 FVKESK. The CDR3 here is CASSQAPSPSNQPQHF. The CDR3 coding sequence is TGTGCCAGCAGCCAAGCCCCGAGCCCTAGCAATCAGCCCCAGCATTTT.

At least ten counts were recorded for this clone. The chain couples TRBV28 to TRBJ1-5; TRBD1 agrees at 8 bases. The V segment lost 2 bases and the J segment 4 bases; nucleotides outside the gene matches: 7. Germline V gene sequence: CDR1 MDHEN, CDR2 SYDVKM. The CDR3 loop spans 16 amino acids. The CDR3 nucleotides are TGTGCCAGCAGTTTAAGGGCAGGGGGCGTGAATCAGCCCCAGCATTTT. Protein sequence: CASSLRAGGVNQPQHF. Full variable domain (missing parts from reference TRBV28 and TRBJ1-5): DVKVTQSSRYLVKRTGEKVFLECVQDMDHENMFWYRQDPGLGLRLIYFSYDVKMKEKGDIPEGYSVSREKKERFSLILESASTNQTSMYLCASSLRAGGVNQPQHFGDGTRLSIL.

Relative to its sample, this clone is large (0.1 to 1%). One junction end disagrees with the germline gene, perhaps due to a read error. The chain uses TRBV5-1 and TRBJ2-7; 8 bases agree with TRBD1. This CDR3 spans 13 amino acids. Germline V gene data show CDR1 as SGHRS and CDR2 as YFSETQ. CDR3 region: CASSLGARDRRSF. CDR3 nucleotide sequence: TGCGCCAGCAGCTTGGGCGCCCGGGACAGGCGCTCTTTC.

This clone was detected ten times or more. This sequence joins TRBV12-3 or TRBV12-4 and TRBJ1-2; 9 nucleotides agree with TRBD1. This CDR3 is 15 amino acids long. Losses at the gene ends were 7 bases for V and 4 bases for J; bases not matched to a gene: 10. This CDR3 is CASILGMTGGYGYTF. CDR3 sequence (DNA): TGTGCCAGCATCTTAGGAATGACAGGGGGCTATGGCTACACCTTC.

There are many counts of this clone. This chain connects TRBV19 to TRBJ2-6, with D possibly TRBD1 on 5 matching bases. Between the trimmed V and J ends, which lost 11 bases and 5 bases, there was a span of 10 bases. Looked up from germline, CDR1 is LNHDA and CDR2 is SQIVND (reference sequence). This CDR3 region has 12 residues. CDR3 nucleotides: TGTGCCGCTAGGACAAGGGCCAACGTCCTGACTTTC. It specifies CAARTRANVLTF.